These 31 T cell receptor beta chains came from one sample sequenced in a study of blood T cells in healthy people across ages. The use of a sample-barcoded 5' primer and a J-beta primer mix characterized a second PCR of about 7 to 12 cycles. MiXCR was run by TCRdb on the 5' RACE reads, yielding one entry per CDR3 protein. This sample yields 500,000 to 650,000 distinct CDR3 sequences, of which about 27% are seen a single time; approximately 3.7% belongs to the top ten. The same specimen was also included in a second study, on T cells of mothers and their children.

The sequencing input was blood. The receptors were sampled from a boy aged 2 to 10 in good health.

Comments on this clonotype: Germline is not matched at one junction end, which may reflect a read error. The chain joins TRBV7-2 to TRBJ1-3, with 7 bases that match TRBD1. Looked up from germline, CDR1 is SGHTA and CDR2 is FQGNSA. The CDR3 has 18 amino acids. In DNA, the CDR3 is TGTGCCAGCAGTTCCGGGACAGTGGGCCCCGGGGGTGGAAACGCCATATATTTT. Its translation is CASSSGTVGPGGGNAIYF. The whole variable domain, filled in from reference TRBV7-2 and TRBJ1-3, reads GAGVSQSPSNKVTEKGKDVELRCDPISGHTALYWYRQSLGQGLEFLIYFQGNSAPDKSGLPSDRFSAERTGGSVSTLTIQRTQQEDSAVYLCASSSGTVGPGGGNAIYFGEGSWLTVV.

With respect to this clonotype: An end of the junction differs from the germline gene, which may be a read error. The chain links TRBV2 to TRBJ1-2, with TRBD1 matching over 10 bases. The germline V gene encodes CDR1 SNHLY and CDR2 FYNNEI. The CDR3 is made up of 15 amino acids. CDR3 coding DNA: TGTGCCAGCAGGGAAGGGACAGGGGCAAACTATGGCTACACCTTC. It is translated as CASREGTGANYGYTF.

This clonotype was found a few times. The rearrangement links TRBV9 to TRBJ2-3; D call uncertain. V was trimmed by 5 bases and J by 1 base, leaving 14 bases between them. This CDR3 spans 15 amino acids. Germline CDR1 SGDLS, CDR2 YYNGEE. The CDR3 spells CASSYSWGGTDTQYF. DNA for the CDR3: TGTGCCAGCAGTTACTCGTGGGGTGGCACAGATACGCAGTATTTT. The full variable domain, rest sourced from reference TRBV9 and TRBJ2-3, is DSGVTQTPKHLITATGQRVTLRCSPRSGDLSVYWYQQSLDQGLQFLIQYYNGEERAKGNILERFSAQQFPDLHSELNLSSLELGDSALYFCASSYSWGGTDTQYFGPGTRLTVL.

This clonotype was observed a few times. This chain links TRBV2 with TRBJ2-3; 7 positions match TRBD1. The CDR3 has 16 amino acids. The germline CDR1 and CDR2 sequences are SNHLY and FYNNEI. V lost 6 bases, J lost 6 bases, and 15 bases stayed unmatched. The CDR3 bases are TGTGCCAGCAGCCTGGAAGGGGGCGGCCCCATGGATACGCAGTATTTT. Encoded protein: CASSLEGGGPMDTQYF.

The chain joins TRBV7-2 to TRBJ2-6; D gene ambiguous. V was clipped by 5 bases and J by 2 bases, with 19 bases between them. Germline lookup yields CDR1 SGHTA and CDR2 FQGNSA. This CDR3 region has 18 residues. CDR3 DNA sequence: TGTGCCAGCAGCCCACAAACCCCCTACTATGCTGGGGCCAACGTCCTGACTTTC. This translates into CASSPQTPYYAGANVLTF.

This chain joins TRBV11-2 and TRBJ2-7; TRBD2 matches 8 bases. The CDR3 has 13 amino acids. After removal of 5 bases from V and 11 bases from J, the junction contained 11 bases not matched to a gene. CDR1 and CDR2 from the germline V gene are SGHAT and FQNNGV. CDR3 nucleotides: TGTGCCAGCAGCCTAGGACTGGCGGGAGGCGAGTACTTC. This translates into CASSLGLAGGEYF. Supplemented by reference TRBV11-2 and TRBJ2-7, the full variable domain reads EAGVAQSPRYKIIEKRQSVAFWCNPISGHATLYWYQQILGQGPKLLIQFQNNGVVDDSQLPKDRFSAERLKGVDSTLKIQPAKLEDSAVYLCASSLGLAGGEYFGPGTRLTVT.

This clonotype has a handful of counts. V and J are TRBV5-1 and TRBJ1-2, with D unclear. V shed 4 bases and J shed 8 bases, with 15 bases lying between them. This CDR3 contains 13 residues. Germline-derived CDR1 and CDR2 are SGHRS and YFSETQ. The CDR3 nucleotides read TGCGCCAGCAGCCATCGATTTTGGCGCGGCTACACCTTC. Protein: CASSHRFWRGYTF.

V and J are TRBV6-5 and TRBJ2-5, with TRBD1 identical over 7 bases. This CDR3 comprises 14 residues. V shed 4 bases and J 0 bases; nucleotides not matched to a gene: 2. Germline assignment: CDR1 MNHEY and CDR2 SVGAGI. The CDR3 loop is CASSLTGYQETQYF. For the CDR3, the DNA is TGTGCCAGCAGTTTGACAGGGTACCAAGAGACCCAGTACTTC.

The genes are TRBV5-5 and TRBJ2-5; D is undetermined. V was cut by 6 bases and J by 0 bases, with 18 bases left in between. The germline V gene has CDR1 SGHKS and CDR2 YYEKEE (reference sequence). The CDR3 consists of 16 residues. CDR3 DNA sequence: TGTGCCAGCATGGATTACTATAGGAAGAACCAAGAGACCCAGTACTTC. This encodes CASMDYYRKNQETQYF.

In its sample, this clonotype was seen a few times. Written as DNA, the CDR3 is TGTGCCAGCAGCAAAAGTAGGGGGCGAATCGATGAAAAACTGTTTTTT. Translating it yields CASSKSRGRIDEKLFF. The rearrangement joins TRBV21-1 to TRBJ1-4; the D call in the table, TRBD1, was not verified against the DNA. TRBV21-1 is a recognized pseudogene. CDR3 length: 16 amino acids.

This rearrangement joins TRBV5-4 to TRBJ2-1; 9 bases are a match to TRBD2. V trimming: 4 bases; J trimming: 9 bases; junction bases outside the gene matches: 17. This CDR3 has 17 residues. The germline CDR1 and CDR2 sequences are SGHNT and YYREEE (reference sequence). CDR3 nucleotide sequence: TGTGCCAGCAGCGCCCCTCCGACGGCTAGCGGGACTGGTGAGCAGTTCTTC. Translation: CASSAPPTASGTGEQFF.

This clonotype was counted a few times. A read error may produce the germline difference seen at one junction end. The V call is TRBV13, the J call TRBJ2-7; 8 bases agree with TRBD2. Germline lookup yields CDR1 PRHDT and CDR2 FYEKMQ (reference sequence). The CDR3 extends over 14 amino acids. The CDR3 is CASSLGAGATEQYF. In DNA form, the CDR3 reads TGTGCCAGCAGCCTAGGAGCGGGAGCCACCGAGCAGTACTTC.

This clonotype was picked up a small number of times. This rearrangement joins TRBV11-3 to TRBJ2-5, with 7 bases aligning to TRBD2. The DNA end is a closer match to TRBJ2-1, so the J assignment may be wrong. Per germline, CDR1 SGHNT and CDR2 YENEEA. The CDR3 totals 13 residues. The CDR3 here is CASSEGRAGEQFF. CDR3 nucleotides: TGTGCCAGCAGCGAAGGGAGGGCGGGTGAGCAGTTCTTC.

V gene TRBV10-1 combines with J gene TRBJ2-3, with D perhaps assigned TRBD1 or TRBD2 (6 bases each). The germline V gene has CDR1 WNHNN and CDR2 SYGVQD (reference sequence). The CDR3 runs 14 residues. Trimming took 1 base from V and 5 from J, leaving 10 bases between them. The CDR3 is CASSEFGGRDTQYF. CDR3 DNA sequence: TGCGCCAGCAGTGAGTTCGGGGGCAGAGATACGCAGTATTTT.

A few counts support this clonotype. CDR3 region: CASSSGSSSYEQYF. DNA of the CDR3: TGTGCCAGCAGCTCCGGGTCTAGCTCCTACGAGCAGTACTTC. The chain links TRBV6-5 to TRBJ2-7; D remains unclear. The CDR3 totals 14 residues. Trimming stripped 6 bases from V and 0 bases from J, with 12 bases between. Germline V gene sequence: CDR1 MNHEY, CDR2 SVGAGI.

This clonotype was seen more than once but under ten times. The V and J genes are TRBV29-1 and TRBJ2-1, with a weak D call TRBD2 (5 bases). The V end lost 4 bases, the J end lost 7 bases, and 8 bases lay between the germline ends. CDR1 is SQVTM and CDR2 is ANQGSEA in the germline V gene. The CDR3 consists of 11 residues. CDR3 region: CSVAWRNEQFF. The CDR3 nucleotides read TGCAGCGTTGCTTGGAGGAATGAGCAGTTCTTC.

This clonotype has only a few counts. The chain employs TRBV7-8 and TRBJ2-2; the D gene could be TRBD1 or TRBD2 (5 bases each). Per germline, CDR1 SGHVS and CDR2 FQNEAQ. The CDR3 runs 16 residues. Between the trimmed V and J ends, which lost 5 bases and 5 bases, there was a span of 18 bases. For the CDR3, the DNA is TGTGCCAGCAGCCGCCCCAGGGACGGGAATACCGGGGAGCTGTTTTTT. This sequence encodes CASSRPRDGNTGELFF.

This clonotype was seen a few times. The chain joins TRBV11-3 to TRBJ1-1, with TRBD1 as a possible D gene (6 bases). Trimming left V 5 bases short and J 5 bases short, with 9 bases between. This CDR3 has 12 amino acids. Germline V gene lookup returns CDR1 SGHNT and CDR2 YENEEA. CDR3 sequence: CASSDTGTEAFF. In DNA, the CDR3 is TGTGCCAGCAGCGACACAGGGACTGAAGCTTTCTTT.

The chain carries TRBV7-3 and TRBJ2-3, with TRBD2 matching 13 bases. With V trimmed by 4 bases and J by 6 bases, 13 bases remained unmatched. In germline, CDR1 is SGHTA, CDR2 FQGTGA. The CDR3 sequence is 18 residues long. CDR3 loop: CASSSGPGLAGPADTQYF. Written as DNA, the CDR3 is TGTGCCAGCAGCTCCGGGCCGGGACTAGCGGGACCAGCGGATACGCAGTATTTT.

The table lists this clonotype with many counts. The J gene is TRBJ1-2, the V gene TRBV7-2; maybe TRBD1 (6 bases). The ends were cut back, 0 bases at V and 4 bases at J, with 12 bases in the middle. The CDR3 runs to 15 residues. Germline V lookup: CDR1 SGHTA, CDR2 FQGNSA. The CDR3 nucleotides read TGTGCCAGCAGCTTAGCGGCACAGGGCCGCTATGGCTACACCTTC. The encoded protein is CASSLAAQGRYGYTF.

The chain couples TRBV20-1 to TRBJ2-2; D could derive from TRBD1 or TRBD2 (5 bases each). The length of the CDR3 is 15 residues. V lost 6 bases and J 0 bases, leaving 14 bases between the germline ends. Germline assignment: CDR1 DFQATT and CDR2 SNEGSKA (reference sequence). Here the CDR3 reads CSARDHRTNTGELFF. CDR3 in DNA: TGCAGTGCCCGGGACCACCGAACGAACACCGGGGAGCTGTTTTTT.

The V and J genes are TRBV6-1 and TRBJ2-2; TRBD1 is a possible D gene (6 bases). V was clipped by 5 bases and J by 0 bases, with 16 bases between them. This CDR3 region has 17 residues. Germline CDR1 reads MNHNS; CDR2 reads SASEGT. CDR3 DNA sequence: TGTGCCAGCAGTCAACCAAACACAGGGCCGAACACCGGGGAGCTGTTTTTT. Protein sequence: CASSQPNTGPNTGELFF.

In this sample, this clonotype turned up a few times. This chain joins TRBV7-9 and TRBJ2-7, with D unclear. Germline V gives CDR1 SEHNR, CDR2 FQNEAQ (reference sequence). This CDR3 comprises 14 residues. Between the trimmed V and J ends, which lost 1 base and 5 bases, there was a span of 12 bases. The CDR3: CASSLGARTHEQYF. CDR3 nucleotide sequence: TGTGCCAGCAGCTTAGGGGCTAGGACCCACGAGCAGTACTTC. Full variable domain (outside the CDR3, taken from reference TRBV7-9 and TRBJ2-7): DTGVSQNPRHKITKRGQNVTFRCDPISEHNRLYWYRQTLGQGPEFLTYFQNEAQLEKSRLLSDRFSAERPKGSFSTLEIQRTEQGDSAMYLCASSLGARTHEQYFGPGTRLTVT.

This clonotype was observed a few times. The CDR3 end shows no conserved phenylalanine or tryptophan, and so a read error is likely. Here the CDR3 DNA reads TGTGCCAGCAGCCGTTACACGGAGCAGTACCTC. The encoded protein is CASSRYTEQYL. The chain is built from TRBV12-3 or TRBV12-4 and TRBJ2-5; D ambiguous. The CDR3 spans 11 residues. Trimming took 6 bases from V and 11 from J, leaving 13 bases between them.

Details on this clonotype: The junction departs from germline at one end; a sequencing error may be responsible. J is TRBJ2-1 and V is TRBV7-9; 8 bases map to TRBD2. Germline CDR1 SEHNR, CDR2 FQNEAQ (reference sequence). CDR3 length equals 17 residues. The CDR3: CASSLASGTSRDNEQFF. The CDR3 DNA reads TGTGCCAGCAGCTTAGCTTCCGGGACTAGTAGAGACAACGAGCAGTTCTTC. The whole variable domain, filled in from reference TRBV7-9 and TRBJ2-1, reads DTGVSQNPRHKITKRGQNVTFRCDPISEHNRLYWYRQTLGQGPEFLTYFQNEAQLEKSRLLSDRFSAERPKGSFSTLEIQRTEQGDSAMYLCASSLASGTSRDNEQFFGPGTRLTVL.

This clonotype was found a few times. The chain joins TRBV5-1 to TRBJ2-5; 7 nucleotides agree with TRBD1. Germline-derived CDR1 and CDR2 are SGHRS and YFSETQ. This CDR3 region has 13 residues. V was pared by 4 bases and J by 2 bases, with 2 bases of the junction left unmatched. In nucleotides, the CDR3 is TGCGCCAGCAGCGTGACAGGGCAAGAGACCCAGTACTTC. This encodes CASSVTGQETQYF.

The CDR3 here is CASSLAPPRQTGGGNQPQHF. In nucleotides, the CDR3 is TGTGCCAGCAGCTTAGCCCCCCCGCGCCAGACAGGGGGCGGTAATCAGCCCCAGCATTTT. This chain joins TRBV7-6 and TRBJ1-5, with 10 positions matching TRBD1. The V gene end was trimmed by 0 bases and the J gene end by 4 bases; junction bases not matched to a gene: 15. The germline V gene has CDR1 SGHVS and CDR2 FNYEAQ. There are 20 residues in the CDR3.

The genes are TRBV4-1 and TRBJ2-5, with 11 positions matching TRBD2. The trim removed 2 bases at V and 5 bases at J, leaving 7 bases unmatched. CDR1 and CDR2 from the germline V gene are MGHRA and YSYEKL. This CDR3 has 16 amino acids. In nucleotides, the CDR3 is TGCGCCAGCAGCCAATTAGCGGGAGGGGGTGCCGAGACCCAGTACTTC. Translation gives CASSQLAGGGAETQYF.

This clonotype has just a few counts. V and J are TRBV10-3 and TRBJ2-1; D uncertain. V was pared by 6 bases and J by 0 bases, with 9 bases between. Germline V gene lookup returns CDR1 ENHRY and CDR2 SYGVKD. The CDR3 spans 14 residues. For the CDR3, the DNA is TGTGCCATCAGGCGCGAGGTCTCCTACAATGAGCAGTTCTTC. Protein product: CAIRREVSYNEQFF.

V is TRBV5-5 and J is TRBJ2-7, with 8 bases lining up with TRBD2. Losses at the gene ends were 2 bases for V and 2 bases for J; bases not matched to a gene: 0. From germline, CDR1 is SGHKS and CDR2 YYEKEE (reference sequence). The CDR3 is 13 amino acids. The CDR3 reads CASSLLAAYEQYF. The CDR3 DNA sequence: TGTGCCAGCAGCTTACTAGCGGCCTACGAGCAGTACTTC.

The rearrangement uses TRBV19 and TRBJ1-1; tentative D call: TRBD1 (5 bases). Trimming took off 6 bases at V and 4 bases at J, with 27 bases between the two ends. This CDR3 comprises 18 residues. In germline, CDR1 is LNHDA, CDR2 SQIVND (reference sequence). This CDR3 is CASRFGEGRGRPSTEAFF. In DNA form, the CDR3 reads TGTGCCAGTAGGTTCGGGGAGGGGAGGGGAAGGCCGAGCACTGAAGCTTTCTTT. Full variable domain (rest looked up from reference TRBV19 and TRBJ1-1): DGGITQSPKYLFRKEGQNVTLSCEQNLNHDAMYWYRQDPGQGLRLIYYSQIVNDFQKGDIAEGYSVSREKKESFPLTVTSAQKNPTAFYLCASRFGEGRGRPSTEAFFGQGTRLTVV.